A single sample gave rise to the 8 T cell receptor beta chains below, sequenced in a study of T-cell memory formation after mild COVID-19. TCRdb reprocessed the 5' RACE reads with MiXCR, giving one entry per CDR3 protein. The table includes a few hundred thousand distinct CDR3 sequences, roughly a sixth detected once. What was sequenced was PBMCs or a T cell subset sorted from them (not recorded which). These receptors all come from a man aged 18 to 35 who had mild COVID-19 (a few samples of this study predate the infection). Cell type and time point are not known.

This clonotype was seen at least ten times. The chain couples TRBV7-2 to TRBJ1-1; D gene uncertain. Trimming pared 2 bases from V and 6 bases from J, leaving 13 bases between. The CDR3 runs 14 residues. Germline CDR1 and CDR2: SGHTA and FQGNSA. The CDR3 DNA reads TGTGCCAGCAGCTTATATTGGTCAGACGCTGAAGCTTTCTTT. Its protein is CASSLYWSDAEAFF.

This clonotype was counted at least ten times. Here the CDR3 reads CASSEQGGNTIYF. Here the CDR3 DNA reads TGTGCCAGCAGTGAACAGGGTGGAAACACCATATATTTT. This chain connects TRBV6-1 to TRBJ1-3; possible D gene TRBD1, 5 bases. Trimming took 2 bases from V and 3 from J, leaving 5 bases between them. The germline V gene encodes CDR1 MNHNS and CDR2 SASEGT. This CDR3 has 13 amino acids.

The rearrangement joins TRBV6-5 to TRBJ1-3; D gene unclear. The CDR3 sequence is 15 residues long. Germline V CDR1 and CDR2: MNHEY, SVGAGI. The V end lost 0 bases, the J end lost 1 base, and 7 bases lay between the germline ends. The CDR3 here is CASSYSRTSGNTIYF. CDR3 DNA sequence: TGTGCCAGCAGTTACTCGCGCACTTCTGGAAACACCATATATTTT.

Comment on this clonotype: Germline and junction disagree at one end, which may indicate a read error. The chain carries TRBV20-1 and TRBJ1-2; no definite D call. The CDR3 totals 14 residues. CDR1 and CDR2 (germline): DFQATT, SNEGSKA (reference sequence). As DNA, the CDR3 is TGCAGTGCCAGAGGCGGCAGCCGATTCGGAGGCTACACCTTC. It translates to CSARGGSRFGGYTF.

The sample holds a few counts of this clonotype. The CDR3 bases are TGTGCCAGCAGCTTGGCCGTAGGGGATACGCAGTATTTT. Translated, it gives CASSLAVGDTQYF. This chain connects TRBV5-6 to TRBJ2-3; D ambiguous. Germline assignment: CDR1 SGHDT and CDR2 YYEEEE. The V end lost 0 bases, the J end lost 6 bases, and 8 bases lay between the germline ends. The CDR3 is 13 residues long.

This clonotype was detected only a few times. V gene TRBV6-1 combines with J gene TRBJ2-2, with a possible D match to TRBD1 (5 bases). V was trimmed by 2 bases and J by 3 bases, leaving 16 bases between them. Germline CDR1 reads MNHNS; CDR2 reads SASEGT. This CDR3 has 17 residues. CDR3 DNA: TGTGCCAGCAGTGAATACGGCAGGGTTGGACACACCGGGGAGCTGTTTTTT. It yields the protein CASSEYGRVGHTGELFF.

This clonotype was seen more than once but under ten times. The rearrangement uses TRBV9 and TRBJ1-5, with TRBD1 as a possible D gene (5 bases). CDR1 is SGDLS, CDR2 YYNGEE, per germline. The CDR3 has 15 residues. V was pared by 2 bases and J by 5 bases, with 14 bases between. CDR3 bases: TGTGCCAGCAGCGTCTCGCCCGGAGGGGATCAGCCCCAGCATTTT. Its protein is CASSVSPGGDQPQHF.

This clonotype occurred a few times. The V gene is TRBV15, the J gene TRBJ1-1, with 12 bases lining up with TRBD1. The junction had 13 bases not matched to a gene; V was cut back by 5 bases and J by 6 bases. Per the germline V gene, CDR1 is LNHNV and CDR2 is YYDKDF (reference sequence). The CDR3 covers 17 residues. The CDR3 loop is CATSFDGTGGYMAEAFF. For the CDR3, the DNA is TGTGCCACCAGCTTTGACGGGACAGGGGGCTATATGGCTGAAGCTTTCTTT. The entire variable domain, with the rest obtained from reference TRBV15 and TRBJ1-1, is as follows: DAMVIQNPRYQVTQFGKPVTLSCSQTLNHNVMYWYQQKSSQAPKLLFHYYDKDFNNEADTPDNFQSRRPNTSFCFLDIRSPGLGDTAMYLCATSFDGTGGYMAEAFFGQGTRLTVV.